These T cell receptor beta chains were read from a single sample in a study of beta chain features in type 1 diabetes. The repertoire was sequenced with immunoSEQ multiplex PCR; TCRdb's copy has only in-frame clones and lacks some. The sample shows hundreds of thousands of clones, around 12% of them seen only once. Sequencing input: naive CD4+ T cells from blood. The receptors were sampled from a woman aged 18-29 years with type 1 diabetes. The CDR3 runs from the conserved cysteine through the conserved F or W.

CASSPPALGGRINEQFF	TRBV18	TRBJ2-1	17
CSVERQGISSAFF	TRBV29-1	TRBJ1-1	13
CASTGGTGGNEQYF	TRBV6-5	TRBJ2-7	14
CASSQVADGELFF	TRBV14	TRBJ2-2	13
CAWITTGEAFF	TRBV30	TRBJ1-1	11
CASSLVPAMGDEQFF	TRBV5-1	TRBJ2-1	15
CSVAGTTYNEQFF	TRBV29-1	TRBJ2-1	13
CASSLGTGGNQPQHF	TRBV7-9	TRBJ1-5	15
CASNLQGQGYTF	TRBV7-9	TRBJ1-2	12
CASSRTEETQYF	TRBV7-2	TRBJ2-5	12
CASSVGQTNTGELFF	TRBV9	TRBJ2-2	15
CAWRRSRLNEKLFF	TRBV30	TRBJ1-4	14
CASSNRVGNTGELFF	TRBV6-6	TRBJ2-2	15
CASSWRDRAYEQYF	TRBV5-1	TRBJ2-7	14
CASSQDASKNTEAFF	TRBV4-2	TRBJ1-1	15
CASSAGASGRNEQYF	TRBV28	TRBJ2-7	15
CASREERGFSYEQYF	TRBV5-1	TRBJ2-7	15
CASSVGQGPNQPQHF	TRBV9	TRBJ1-5	15
CASRREGGAGETQYF	TRBV7-9	TRBJ2-5	15
CASSLVVAGSYEQYF	TRBV7-2	TRBJ2-7	15
CASSFRQGSEQFF	TRBV28	TRBJ2-1	13
CASRVSGGYEQYF	TRBV5-1	TRBJ2-7	13
CASSRSGPEGTEAFF	TRBV7-9	TRBJ1-1	15
CASTRRAPGTEQFF	TRBV4-1	TRBJ2-1	14
CASSQDVAGTETQYF	TRBV4-3	TRBJ2-5	15
CASSVVDRPETQYF	TRBV9	TRBJ2-5	14
CASKEGGSTDTQYF	TRBV6-5	TRBJ2-3	14
CASSGPGTAGNQPQHF	TRBV6-1	TRBJ1-5	16
CASSLENRRLFF	TRBV7-9	TRBJ1-4	12
CSVGTTYEQYF	TRBV20-1	TRBJ2-7	11
CASSFRGGQETQYF	TRBV5-6	TRBJ2-5	14
CASSPSPRTYEQYF	TRBV28	TRBJ2-7	14
CASSLWRGAQETQYF	TRBV14	TRBJ2-5	15
CASSQLFIAGQIYNEQFF	TRBV4-3	TRBJ2-1	18
CASSQDVGSGNTYEQYF	TRBV4-1	TRBJ2-7	17